This TCR beta chain was captured in a study of tumor-infiltrating lymphocytes in primary liver carcinoma (dated by TCRdb to about 2017). Study-wide context: Of the five patients, three men and two women aged 30 to 69 years, four had hepatocellular carcinoma and one had combined HCC and intrahepatic cholangiocarcinoma. The five patients had tumors of stage T1-T3 N0M0, with maximum diameters ranging from about 4 to 11 cm. Roughly 3.65 to 7.13 million productive TCRbeta reads were obtained per sample, and no significant difference in read depth was found between tissue types. TCRbeta repertoire sequencing, expression microarrays and whole-exome sequencing were combined in the study across five regions of each liver tumor, with adjacent normal tissue and blood also included. A total of roughly 35 specimens from 5 patients underwent TCRbeta repertoire sequencing, comprising roughly 25 tumor regions, 5 adjacent noncancerous liver tissues and 5 peripheral blood samples. The 25 or so tumor region samples were profiled with Agilent mRNA microarrays so that TCRbeta repertoire diversity could be related to the local molecular phenotype. Repertoires from technical replicates were highly reproducible, with mean shared-clone rates around 0.87 and correlation coefficients above 0.95. Points the paper makes about the study in general: Only the TCR beta chain was sequenced, which likely underestimates true repertoire diversity because unpaired alpha chains were not captured. The top 250 clones accounted for a significantly greater share of the repertoire in tumors than in blood (p = 0.039). With just 4 or 5 patients in the study, the authors point out that the findings should be validated in a larger study. Only about 8-24% of top clones were found in all five regions of a tumor, suggesting spatial heterogeneity of tumor-infiltrating T cells. Repertoire overlap was found to be higher between tumor regions (mean about 36%) than between tumor-adjacent (around 17%) or tumor-blood (about 15%) pairs, consistent with antigen-driven expansion. Comparison of CD4+ and CD8+ T cell repertoires was precluded by the use of bulk unsorted samples.

A constant-region primer and ProtoScript II reverse transcriptase were used to reverse-transcribe TCRbeta-specific cDNA from 500 ng total RNA. TCRbeta libraries were built with three nested multiplex PCR rounds, a slightly modified ARM-PCR procedure. Sample barcodes and Illumina adapters were added in a final 25-cycle PCR using Deep VentR polymerase. Before sequencing, amplicons of 200-500 bp were gel-purified using a QIAquick gel extraction kit. An Illumina HiSeq 2500 was used to sequence the TCRbeta amplicons, generating 250-bp paired-end reads. The authors' pipeline ran thus. Reads were quality-trimmed with Trimmomatic v0.33, and paired reads were merged with FLASH v1.2.11 to recover full CDR3 sequences. V, D and J germline segments were assigned to the rearranged TCRbeta sequences by MiGEC v1.2.1b. Clonotype statistics and Shannon-Wiener diversity indices were computed with VDJtools v1.0.0. To reduce sampling bias, subsequent analyses other than the diversity analysis used only the 250 most abundant clonotypes in each sample. In-frame beta chains were kept once TCRdb had trimmed the public reads at Q25 with fastp and called clones with MiXCR. Entries that share a CDR3 protein sequence are merged under the most common genes and DNA. The V and J calls and clone size are TCRdb's, not the authors'. The table for this sample lists more than 20,000 distinct CDR3 sequences; around 76% of them were counted only once. 41% of the sample is in the top ten clones.

Total RNA and DNA were co-extracted without cell sorting from about 19-30 mg of bulk tissue using the AllPrep DNA/RNA mini kit. Between late 2015 and March 2016, roughly 5 patients in China with histopathologically diagnosed primary liver carcinoma had their tumors surgically resected. At the time of sampling, the patients were treatment-naive and had chronic HBV infection. Five spatially separated regions were sampled per tumor: superior, inferior, left-lateral and right-lateral poles, plus the tumor centre. More than 85% viable tumor cells were found by histology in every tumor sample. Each fresh piece of tumor and adjacent tissue was cut in two, with one half stored in RNAlater at -80 degrees C and the other half sent for histology. This clonotype is considered medium-sized (0.01 to 0.1%). The antigen it binds to is not known. No clone much larger than this one lies a single base away; base qualities are absent.

Specimen: liver tumor tissue from sampling region 1. The sample's cell subset or site label is to be understood as: tumor region T1, superior pole. The TCR originated in a man between 40 and 49 years old with primary liver carcinoma and hepatitis B virus infection.

The sequence in DNA is TGTGCCAGCTGTCTGGGACTGGGCCAAGATACGCAGTATTTT. This yields the protein CASCLGLGQDTQYF. The rearranged segments are TRBV6-1 and TRBJ2-3; the D segment could be TRBD2, given 6 matching bases. The CDR3 spans 14 residues, from the cysteine through the phenylalanine. Of all the DNA, just the CDR3 is kept, 42 bases in frame from base 1. Looking up the germline V gene yields CDR1 MNHNS and CDR2 SASEGT. V is cut by 8 bases and J by 5 bases, and the space between the germline ends is 17 bases.